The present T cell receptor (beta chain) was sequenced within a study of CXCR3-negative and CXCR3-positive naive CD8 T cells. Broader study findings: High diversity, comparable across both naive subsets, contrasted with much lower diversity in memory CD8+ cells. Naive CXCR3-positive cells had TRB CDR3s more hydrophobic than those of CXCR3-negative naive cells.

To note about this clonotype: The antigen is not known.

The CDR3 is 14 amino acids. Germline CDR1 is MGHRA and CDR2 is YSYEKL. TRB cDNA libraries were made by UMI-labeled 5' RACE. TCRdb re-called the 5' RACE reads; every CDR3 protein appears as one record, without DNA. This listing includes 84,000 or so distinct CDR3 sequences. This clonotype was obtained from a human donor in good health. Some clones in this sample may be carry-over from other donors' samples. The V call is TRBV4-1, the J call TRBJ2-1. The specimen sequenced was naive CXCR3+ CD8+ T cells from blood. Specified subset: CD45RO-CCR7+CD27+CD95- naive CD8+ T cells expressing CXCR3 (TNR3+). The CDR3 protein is CASSQDWVGNEQFF.